This is a list of T cell receptor beta chains from one sample in a study of blood T cells in healthy people across ages. TCRdb re-called the 5' RACE reads with MiXCR, one entry per CDR3 protein. This sample has about 640,000 distinct CDR3 sequences, with approximately 30% found just once. The sample was blood. The receptors stem from a woman older than 75 in good health. The CDR3 runs from the conserved cysteine through the conserved F or W. Fields, in order: clone size, J gene, D gene, V gene, CDR3 DNA, CDR3 protein. D genes are given only for firm matches. Part of the rows lack a size; the others show once, few, many or a class for expanded clones.

>-|TRBJ1-1|-|TRBV7-9
TGTGCCAGCAGCCGGGGGGGGTTTAACACTGAAGCTTTCTTT
CASSRGGFNTEAFF
>many|TRBJ2-5|-|TRBV7-2
TGTGCCAGCAGCCCGGAGACAGGCGCCCGTGAGACCCAGTACTTC
CASSPETGARETQYF
>many|TRBJ1-2|TRBD1|TRBV7-2
TGTGCCAGCAGCACCGAGACAGGGGACTATGGCTACACCTTC
CASSTETGDYGYTF
>-|TRBJ1-4|-|TRBV20-1
TGCAGTGCTAGAGATCAGGTTAATGAAAAACTGTTTTTT
CSARDQVNEKLFF
>-|TRBJ2-2|-|TRBV6-6
TGTGCCAGCAGACGCACGGGGGCTACCGGGGAGCTGTTTTTT
CASRRTGATGELFF
>-|TRBJ2-7|TRBD1|TRBV20-1
TGTAGTGCTGTAAATTCGGGACAGGGGAACTACGAGCAGTACTTC
CSAVNSGQGNYEQYF
>few|TRBJ2-7|-|TRBV28
TGTGCCAGCAACACGTGGCTAATCTACGAGCAGTACTTC
CASNTWLIYEQYF
>-|TRBJ2-1|-|TRBV7-9
TGTGCCAGCAGCGGCACATTTGATGAGCAGTTCTTC
CASSGTFDEQFF
>-|TRBJ2-7|TRBD1|TRBV11-2
TGTGTCAGCAGCTTATGGGACAGTACCCCCTACGAGCAGTACTTC
CVSSLWDSTPYEQYF
>many|TRBJ2-1|TRBD2|TRBV5-1
TGCGCCAGCAGCCCGGGACTAGCGGGGGAGAATGAGCAGTTCTTC
CASSPGLAGENEQFF
>-|TRBJ1-2|-|TRBV30
TGTGCCTGGAGTGTCAGGGAGGGTAACTATGGCTACACCTTC
CAWSVREGNYGYTF
>-|TRBJ2-2|-|TRBV6-5
TGTGCCAGCAGCCGAATCATTGACACCGGGGAGCTGTTTTTT
CASSRIIDTGELFF
>few|TRBJ2-1|TRBD1|TRBV5-1
TGCGCCAGCAGCTTCCTCCGGGACAGGGTCAATGAGCAGTTCTTC
CASSFLRDRVNEQFF
>many|TRBJ2-1|-|TRBV7-2
TGTGCCAGCAGCTTACAGACTAGTGGGTTTATGGTTGAGCAGTTCTTC
CASSLQTSGFMVEQFF
>-|TRBJ1-5|-|TRBV19
TGTGCCAGTAGCACACCCACAGGATTCAATCAGCCCCAGCATTTT
CASSTPTGFNQPQHF
>-|TRBJ2-2|-|TRBV3-1
TGTGCCAGCAGCCAGGCCCGTATCGGGGAGCTGTTTTTT
CASSQARIGELFF
>-|TRBJ2-2|-|TRBV6-1
TGTGCCAGCAGTGCGGACACAAACACCGGGGAGCTGTTTTTT
CASSADTNTGELFF
>many|TRBJ1-2|TRBD1|TRBV20-1
TGCAGTGCTACATCCGGACAGGCCAACTATGGCTACACCTTC
CSATSGQANYGYTF
>-|TRBJ1-2|-|TRBV7-9
TGTGCCAGCAGCTTAGGCAGGGCCGGGTTGTGGCGATACACCTTC
CASSLGRAGLWRYTF
>many|TRBJ2-1|TRBD2|TRBV24-1
TGTGCCACCAGTGATCAGGGACTAGCGGACTACAATGAGCAGTTCTTC
CATSDQGLADYNEQFF
>-|TRBJ1-1|-|TRBV20-1
TGCAGTGCTAGAGATGTAACAGGGTTAGGCACTGAAGCTTTCTTT
CSARDVTGLGTEAFF
>-|TRBJ2-5|-|TRBV12-3/TRBV12-4
TGTGCCGGCAGTTTAGAGGGGGGCGGGTACACGTACTTC
CAGSLEGGGYTYF
>-|TRBJ1-2|-|TRBV6-1
TGTGCCAGCATGGGGAGTCTCTATGGCTACACCTTC
CASMGSLYGYTF
>-|TRBJ1-3|-|TRBV14
TGTGCCAGCAGCCGCGGACGGACCTCTGGAAACACCATATATTTT
CASSRGRTSGNTIYF
>-|TRBJ2-5|-|TRBV7-2
TGTGCCAGTCGGAGGGGGCCAAATCAAGAGACCCAGTACTTC
CASRRGPNQETQYF
>-|TRBJ2-5|TRBD2|TRBV20-1
TGCAGTGCTAGAGATGTCCGACTAGCGGTACAAGAGACCCAGTACTTC
CSARDVRLAVQETQYF
>-|TRBJ1-1|-|TRBV6-5
TGTGCCAGCAGTTACTCGAAAAGGGTTGGCACTGAAGCTTTCTTT
CASSYSKRVGTEAFF
>many|TRBJ1-5|-|TRBV6-6
TGTGCCAGCAGTTTCCGTGACAGCAATCAGCCCCAGCATTTT
CASSFRDSNQPQHF
>-|TRBJ1-1|-|TRBV15
TGTGCCACCAGCAGACAGGGGAGGGTAAGCACTGAAGCTTTCTTT
CATSRQGRVSTEAFF
>-|TRBJ2-7|TRBD1|TRBV6-1
TGTGCCAGCAGCGCCCTTTCGGGACAGGGGTTCTCCTACGAGCAGTACTTC
CASSALSGQGFSYEQYF
>many|TRBJ1-6|-|TRBV7-9
TGTGCCAGCAGCTTAGAAGGGGATAATTCACCCCTCCACTTT
CASSLEGDNSPLHF
>-|TRBJ1-5|-|TRBV12-3/TRBV12-4
TGTGCCAGCAGTTTAGTGGACGGGGGGCTTCAGCCCCAGCATTTT
CASSLVDGGLQPQHF
>-|TRBJ1-5|-|TRBV28
TGTGCCAGCAGTTCCCTGGGTGCGGCCCAGCATTTT
CASSSLGAAQHF
>-|TRBJ2-5|TRBD1|TRBV18
TGTGCCAGCTCAACGGGACAGGGCTTCCAAGAGACCCAGTACTTC
CASSTGQGFQETQYF
>many|TRBJ2-7|TRBD1|TRBV12-3/TRBV12-4
TGTGCCAGCAGTCAGTCCGGGACAGGGCGGTACGAGCAGTACTTC
CASSQSGTGRYEQYF
>-|TRBJ2-7|TRBD1|TRBV20-1
TGCAGTGCTGACCCCGGGACAGGGCCCTACGAGCAGTACTTC
CSADPGTGPYEQYF
>many|TRBJ2-3|TRBD1|TRBV6-6
TGTGCCAGCGGGGGTTTTGAGGGGGCGGGCACAGATACGCAGTATTTT
CASGGFEGAGTDTQYF
>-|TRBJ2-3|-|TRBV10-2
TGCGCCAGCCGAGAGTGGGGAGCCTACACAGATACGCAGTATTTT
CASREWGAYTDTQYF
>many|TRBJ2-7|TRBD1|TRBV3-1
TGTGCCAGCAGCCAAGAACCGGACAGGGGTGGTGAGCAGTACTTC
CASSQEPDRGGEQYF
>many|TRBJ1-2|TRBD1|TRBV27
TGTGCCAGCAGGCGGGGGACAGGGCTGGCCGGCTACACCTTC
CASRRGTGLAGYTF
>many|TRBJ2-7|-|TRBV9
TGTGCCAGCAGCGCTGGGGACGGCTCCTACGAGCAGTACTTC
CASSAGDGSYEQYF
>-|TRBJ1-4|TRBD1|TRBV28
TGTGCCAGCATCACCTCCGGGACAGGGGGCGAAAAACTGTTTTTT
CASITSGTGGEKLFF
>-|TRBJ1-5|-|TRBV7-2
TGTGCCAGTTCGTACCGGGGGAATAGCAATCAGCCCCAGCATTTT
CASSYRGNSNQPQHF
>once|TRBJ1-4|-|TRBV2
TGTGCCAGCAGAGGAGGGCAAGCAACTAATGAAAAACGGTTTTTT
CASRGGQATNEKRFF
>many|TRBJ2-5|-|TRBV7-2
TGTGCCAGCAGCCGGAGGGCTCTCGTGGAGACCCAGTACTTC
CASSRRALVETQYF